Detailed here is one TCR beta chain. This record belongs to a study of blood T cell repertoires in COVID-19. About the research overall: Donors in the United States, Italy and Spain gave samples during acute or convalescent COVID-19. T cells, B-cell-depleted T cells, or PBMCs supplied cDNA or gDNA.

Germline V gives CDR1 SGHRS, CDR2 YFSETQ. Trimming cost V 4 bases and J 2 bases; bases outside gene matches: 7. The CDR3 consists of 15 residues. The method was immunoSEQ multiplex PCR; TCRdb's version includes in-frame clones alone and lacks a portion of them. The sample has about 180,000 clones, around 89% seen once. The chain is built from TRBV5-1 and TRBJ2-3; 7 nucleotides agree with TRBD1. The TCR originated in a woman aged 25 to 39 with acute or convalescent COVID-19. The sample comprised peripheral blood. The CDR3 DNA follows: TGCGCCAGCAGCATATGGGGACAGTCCACAGATACGCAGTATTTT. Translation: CASSIWGQSTDTQYF. The variable domain in full, completed from reference TRBV5-1 and TRBJ2-3, reads KAGVTQTPRYLIKTRGQQVTLSCSPISGHRSVSWYQQTPGQGLQFLFEYFSETQRNKGNFPGRFSGRQFSNSRSEMNVSTLELGDSALYLCASSIWGQSTDTQYFGPGTRLTVL.